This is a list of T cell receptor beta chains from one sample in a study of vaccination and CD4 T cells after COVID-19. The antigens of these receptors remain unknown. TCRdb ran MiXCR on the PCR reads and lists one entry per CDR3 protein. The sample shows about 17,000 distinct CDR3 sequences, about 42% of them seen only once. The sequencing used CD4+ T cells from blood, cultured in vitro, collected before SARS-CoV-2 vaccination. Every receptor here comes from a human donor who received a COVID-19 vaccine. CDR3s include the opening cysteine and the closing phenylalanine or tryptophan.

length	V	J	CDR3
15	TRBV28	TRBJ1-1	CASSGTDRGGTEAFF
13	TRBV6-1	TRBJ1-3	CASSESEGNTIYF
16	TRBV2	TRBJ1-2	CASRALRDRDSYGYTF
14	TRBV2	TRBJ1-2	CASSAGMTEYGYTF
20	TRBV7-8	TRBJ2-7	CASSLGTVITSGGLSYEQYF
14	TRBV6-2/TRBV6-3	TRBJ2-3	CASSRRDSTDTQYF
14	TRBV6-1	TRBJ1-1	CASSEGGSPTEAFF
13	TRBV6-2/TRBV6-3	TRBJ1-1	CASSYLRSTEAFF
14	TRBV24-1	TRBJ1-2	CATSDPRQGSGYTF
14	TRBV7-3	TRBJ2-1	CASSSTPGANEQFF
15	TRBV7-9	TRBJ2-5	CASSSQRGGGETQYF
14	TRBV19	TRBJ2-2	CASRRDANTGELFF
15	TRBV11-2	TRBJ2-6	CASSLGTAGANVLTF
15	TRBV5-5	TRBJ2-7	CASGTGLADYYEQYF
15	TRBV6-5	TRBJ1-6	CASSYDQRVNSPLHF
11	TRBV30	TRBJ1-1	CAWSPLSEAFF
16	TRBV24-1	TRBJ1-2	CATSMGGGQGSYGYTF
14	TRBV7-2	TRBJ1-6	CASSEGALNSPLHF
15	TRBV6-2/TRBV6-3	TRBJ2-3	CASYTSPTSTDTQYF
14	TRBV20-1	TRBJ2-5	CSVRRTGGQETQYF
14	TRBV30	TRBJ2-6	CAWSDRGSANVLTF
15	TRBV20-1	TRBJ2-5	CSAIPGQGIEETQYF
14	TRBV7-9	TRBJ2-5	CASSLRTAKETQYF
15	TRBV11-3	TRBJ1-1	CASSYTGGPNTEAFF
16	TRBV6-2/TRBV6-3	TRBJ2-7	CASKRQGPETSYEQYF
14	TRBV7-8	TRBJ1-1	CASSGQFMNTEAFF
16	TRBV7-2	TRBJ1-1	CASSLVGGFMNTEAFF
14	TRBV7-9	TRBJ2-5	CASNRGPRGETQYF
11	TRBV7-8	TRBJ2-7	CASSLENEQYF
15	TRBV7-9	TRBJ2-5	CASSLLLSGQETQYF
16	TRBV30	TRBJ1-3	CAWSVLVRAPGNTIYF
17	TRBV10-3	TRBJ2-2	CAIKPETGARDTGELFF
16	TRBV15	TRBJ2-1	CATSRDRTNVYNEQFF
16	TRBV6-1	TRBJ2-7	CASSGRDRRSSYEQYF
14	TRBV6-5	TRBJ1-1	CASSYPGQATEAFF
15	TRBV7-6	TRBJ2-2	CASSLMGGNTGELFF
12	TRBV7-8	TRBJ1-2	CASSLDRGGYTF
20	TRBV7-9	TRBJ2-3	CASSLAFSNGVGRVPDTQYF
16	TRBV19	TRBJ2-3	CASSIDLRGYTDTQYF
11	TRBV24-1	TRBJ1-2	CATSDDYGYTF
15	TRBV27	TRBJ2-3	CASSFGLAGTDTQYF
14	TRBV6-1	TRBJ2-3	CASHSGGRADTQYF
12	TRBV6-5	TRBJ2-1	CASSYDNNEQFF
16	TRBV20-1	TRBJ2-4	CSAVGTPQWGKNIQYF
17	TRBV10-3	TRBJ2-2	CAISDGPSGGFTGEPFF
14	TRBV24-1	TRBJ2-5	CATSDSGGWETQYF
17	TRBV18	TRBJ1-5	CASSPYTAGVSNQPQHF
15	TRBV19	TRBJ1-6	CASSTQTGENSPLHF
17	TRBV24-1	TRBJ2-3	CATSDALGLAVADTQYF
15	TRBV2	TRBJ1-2	CASSLPRGVSSGYTF
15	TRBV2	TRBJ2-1	CASLKTSGGYNEQFF
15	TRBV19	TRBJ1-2	CASRTTENPLYGYTF
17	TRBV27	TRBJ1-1	CASSSMKITGIGTEAFF